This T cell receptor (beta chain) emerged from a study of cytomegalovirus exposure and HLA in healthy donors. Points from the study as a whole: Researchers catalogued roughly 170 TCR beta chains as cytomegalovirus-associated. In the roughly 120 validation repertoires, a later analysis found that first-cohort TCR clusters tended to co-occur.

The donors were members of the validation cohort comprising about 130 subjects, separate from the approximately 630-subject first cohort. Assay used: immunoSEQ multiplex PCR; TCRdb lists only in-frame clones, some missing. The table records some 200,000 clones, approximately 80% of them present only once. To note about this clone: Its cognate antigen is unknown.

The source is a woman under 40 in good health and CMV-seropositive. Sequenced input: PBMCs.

As DNA, the CDR3 is TGTGCCAGCAGCTTGGGGGGCCAACAAATCTCCTACGAGCAGTACTTC. This translates into CASSLGGQQISYEQYF. This chain uses TRBV5-6 with TRBJ2-7; weak D call: TRBD1 (5 bases). This CDR3 spans 16 amino acids. V was trimmed by 0 bases and J by 0 bases, leaving 13 bases between them. Germline CDR1 reads SGHDT; CDR2 reads YYEEEE. Complete variable domain (other parts from reference TRBV5-6 and TRBJ2-7): DAGVTQSPTHLIKTRGQQVTLRCSPKSGHDTVSWYQQALGQGPQFIFQYYEEEERQRGNFPDRFSGHQFPNYSSELNVNALLLGDSALYLCASSLGGQQISYEQYFGPGTRLTVT.